This T cell receptor beta chain was documented in a study of shared clonotypes between healthy human individuals. Study-level results: Larger estimated richness was generally seen in naive subsets than in memory subsets.

With respect to this clone: Its antigen is still unknown.

Each CD8 memory set brought CD45RO+ cells together with CCR7-negative CD45RA+ TemRA cells. The input for sorted-subset replicate PCRs was around 200 ng DNA, tens of thousands of T cell genomes. Data came from immunoSEQ multiplex PCR; TCRdb stores just in-frame clones and leaves some out. Of about 380,000 clones listed, 95% to 97% are singletons. After removal of 0 bases from V and 2 bases from J, the junction contained 15 bases not matched to a gene. Per the germline V gene, CDR1 is GTSNPN and CDR2 is SVGIG (reference sequence). This CDR3 has 21 amino acids. Sequences were obtained from memory CD8+ T cells sorted from blood. Subset indicated: CD45RO+ cells pooled with CCR7-negative TemRA cells. The TCR originated in a man aged 25 to 45 in good health. The V gene is TRBV30, the J gene TRBJ2-1; TRBD2 matches 14 bases. In DNA form, the CDR3 reads TGTGCCTGGAGTGTATTTAAACTAGGACTAGCGGGAGGAAGGGCCTACAATGAGCAGTTCTTC. Its protein is CAWSVFKLGLAGGRAYNEQFF. Looking up the rest from reference TRBV30 and TRBJ2-1 gives the full variable domain: SQTIHQWPATLVQPVGSPLSLECTVEGTSNPNLYWYRQAAGRGLQLLFYSVGIGQISSEVPQNLSASRPQDRQFILSSKKLLLSDSGFYLCAWSVFKLGLAGGRAYNEQFFGPGTRLTVL.